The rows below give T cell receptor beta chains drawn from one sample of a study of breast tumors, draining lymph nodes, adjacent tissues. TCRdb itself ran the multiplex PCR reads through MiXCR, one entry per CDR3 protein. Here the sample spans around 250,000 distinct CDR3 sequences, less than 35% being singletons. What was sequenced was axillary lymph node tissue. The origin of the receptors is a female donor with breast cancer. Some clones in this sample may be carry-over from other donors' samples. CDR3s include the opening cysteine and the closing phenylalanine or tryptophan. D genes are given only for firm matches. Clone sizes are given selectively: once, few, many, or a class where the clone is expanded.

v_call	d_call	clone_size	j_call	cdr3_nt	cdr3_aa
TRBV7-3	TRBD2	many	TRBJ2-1	TGTGCCAGCAGCTTAGGGCGGGGGGCCTACAATGAGCAGTTCTTC	CASSLGRGAYNEQFF
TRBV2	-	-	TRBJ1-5	TGTGCCAGCAGTGAAAGGGTTAGCAATCAGCCCCAGCATTTT	CASSERVSNQPQHF
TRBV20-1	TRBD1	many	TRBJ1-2	TGCAGTGCCGAACGTGGACAGGGGGGAAACTATGGCTACACCTTC	CSAERGQGGNYGYTF
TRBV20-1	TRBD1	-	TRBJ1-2	TGCAGTGCTCAACTACAGGGGGCATATGGCTACACCTTC	CSAQLQGAYGYTF
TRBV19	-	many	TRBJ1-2	TGTGCCAGTGCCCGGGGACTGACCTATGGCTACACCTTC	CASARGLTYGYTF
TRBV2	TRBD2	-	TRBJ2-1	TGTGCCAGCGGTGACCTAGCGGGGGGCAATGAGCAGTTCTTC	CASGDLAGGNEQFF
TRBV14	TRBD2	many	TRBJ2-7	TGTGCCAGCAGCCAGCTAGCGGGAAGCTCCTACGAGCAGTACTTC	CASSQLAGSSYEQYF
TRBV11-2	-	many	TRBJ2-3	TGTGCCAGCAGCGAATTCCGCCTCCACACAGATACGCAGTATTTT	CASSEFRLHTDTQYF
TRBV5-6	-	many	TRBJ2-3	TGTGCCAGCAGCTTTTCAGGGATTGGCACAGATACGCAGTATTTT	CASSFSGIGTDTQYF
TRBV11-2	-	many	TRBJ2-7	TGTGCCAGCAGCTTACTCTCCGTGACGTGGGAGCAGTACTTC	CASSLLSVTWEQYF
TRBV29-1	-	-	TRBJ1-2	TGCAGCGCTGAAGAATTCCAGGTCCCCGCCAGTGCGGATGGCTACACCTTC	CSAEEFQVPASADGYTF
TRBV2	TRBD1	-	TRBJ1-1	TGTGCCAGCAGCCGAGAGGGGGCAGGGACTGAAGCTTTCTTT	CASSREGAGTEAFF
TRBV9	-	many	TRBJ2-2	TGTGCCAGCAGCGTCAGCAGTTACACCGGGGAGCTGTTTTTT	CASSVSSYTGELFF
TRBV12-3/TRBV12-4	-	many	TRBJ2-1	TGTGCCAGCAGTTTGGCAGGGCAAAGAGGTGAGCAGTTCTTC	CASSLAGQRGEQFF
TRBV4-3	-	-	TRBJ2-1	TGCGCCAGCAGCCAAACCCAGGGGGGGGGGCCATACAATGAGCAGTTCTTC	CASSQTQGGGPYNEQFF
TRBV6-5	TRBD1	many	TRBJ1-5	TGTGCCAGCAGTGACAGGGCTTCACAGCCCCAGCATTTT	CASSDRASQPQHF
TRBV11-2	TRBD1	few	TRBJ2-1	TGTGCCAGCAGCAAGTGGGGACAGACACGACAGATCTACAATGAGCAGTTCTTC	CASSKWGQTRQIYNEQFF
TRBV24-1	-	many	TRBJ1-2	TGTGCCACCAGTGATCCCGCGGAGGGGAACTATGGCTACACCTTC	CATSDPAEGNYGYTF
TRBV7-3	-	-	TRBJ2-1	TGTGCCAGCAGCTCCGGACGGGACCGGGGCAATGAGCAGCTCTTC	CASSSGRDRGNEQLF
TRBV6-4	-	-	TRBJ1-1	TGTGCCAGCAGTGATACAGACCAGAACACTGAAGCTTTCTTT	CASSDTDQNTEAFF
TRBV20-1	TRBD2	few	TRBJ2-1	TGCAGTGCTAGAGATCTGGTAGCGGGAGTGTTAAATGAGCAGTTCTTC	CSARDLVAGVLNEQFF
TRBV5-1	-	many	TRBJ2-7	TGCGCCAGCAGCTTCAGCTGGGGATCCTACGAGCAGTACTTC	CASSFSWGSYEQYF
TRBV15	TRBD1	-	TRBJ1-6	TGTGCCACCAGTACCACGGGGACAGGGGTGTCACCCCTCCACTTT	CATSTTGTGVSPLHF
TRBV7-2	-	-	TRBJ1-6	TGTGCCAGCAGCGTAAACCGGGGTTATAATTCACCCCTCCACTTT	CASSVNRGYNSPLHF
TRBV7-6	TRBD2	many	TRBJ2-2	TGTGCCAGCAGCTTACTTAGCGGGGGGGACACCGGGGAGCTGTTTTTT	CASSLLSGGDTGELFF
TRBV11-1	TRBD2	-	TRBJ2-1	TGTGCCAGCAGTCGAGCGGGGGGCAGGAGCAATGAGCAGTTCTTC	CASSRAGGRSNEQFF